Below are 28 T cell receptor beta chains sequenced from a single sample in a study of T cells in lung cancer brain metastases. Data came from immunoSEQ multiplex PCR; TCRdb stores just in-frame clones and leaves some out. Of thousands of clones in the sample, 84% were seen once. The sequenced material came from tumor tissue from a brain metastasis. The receptors come from a man between 50 and 59 years old with non-small cell lung cancer that had spread to the brain.

This clone was picked up one time. The V and J genes are TRBV5-6 and TRBJ1-2; D perhaps matches TRBD1 (5 bases). CDR3 length: 14 amino acids. Trimming removed 1 base from V and 4 bases from J, with 11 bases in between. Germline V gene data show CDR1 as SGHDT and CDR2 as YYEEEE. In nucleotides, the CDR3 is TGTGCCAGCAGCTTGTGGGAAGGGACCTATGGCTACACCTTC. Residues: CASSLWEGTYGYTF. The full variable domain, completed using reference TRBV5-6 and TRBJ1-2, is DAGVTQSPTHLIKTRGQQVTLRCSPKSGHDTVSWYQQALGQGPQFIFQYYEEEERQRGNFPDRFSGHQFPNYSSELNVNALLLGDSALYLCASSLWEGTYGYTFGSGTRLTVV.

The chain employs TRBV12-5 and TRBJ2-2; D is possibly TRBD1 or TRBD2 (6 bases each). Germline loops: CDR1 LGHNT, CDR2 FRNRAP. The CDR3 loop spans 13 amino acids. With 9 bases removed from V and 5 bases from J, the gap between germline ends came to 13 bases. CDR3 DNA: TGTGCTAGCGGGGGCTGGGGAACCGGGGAGCTGTTTTTT. Translating gives CASGGWGTGELFF. Drawing the rest from reference TRBV12-5 and TRBJ2-2, the complete variable domain is DARVTQTPRHKVTEMGQEVTMRCQPILGHNTVFWYRQTMMQGLELLAYFRNRAPLDDSGMPKDRFSAEMPDATLATLKIQPSEPRDSAVYFCASGGWGTGELFFGEGSRLTVL.

The rearrangement links TRBV6-1 to TRBJ2-3; 7 bases fit TRBD2. J gave up 8 bases and V 1 base, and 12 bases lay outside the gene matches. Per the germline V gene, CDR1 is MNHNS and CDR2 is SASEGT. The CDR3 runs to 16 residues. CDR3 in amino acids: CASSEGLAGPRRTQYF. CDR3 nucleotide sequence: TGTGCCAGCAGTGAAGGACTAGCCGGGCCCCGTCGTACGCAGTATTTT.

The chain joins TRBV2 to TRBJ1-6; 7 bases fit TRBD1. CDR1 is SNHLY and CDR2 is FYNNEI in the germline V gene. CDR3 size: 17 residues. The V segment lost 1 base and the J segment 7 bases; nucleotides outside the gene matches: 10. This CDR3 is CASSEGKGAAINSPLHF. CDR3 in DNA: TGTGCCAGCAGTGAAGGAAAGGGGGCCGCGATAAATTCACCCCTCCACTTT. Full variable domain (outside the CDR3, taken from reference TRBV2 and TRBJ1-6): EPEVTQTPSHQVTQMGQEVILRCVPISNHLYFYWYRQILGQKVEFLVSFYNNEISEKSEIFDDQFSVERPDGSNFTLKIRSTKLEDSAMYFCASSEGKGAAINSPLHFGNGTRLTVT.

The gene calls are TRBV5-4 and TRBJ2-5; TRBD1 matches 8 bases. J lost 3 bases, V lost 4 bases, and 8 bases had no gene match. The CDR3 is 15 amino acids. Per the germline V gene, CDR1 is SGHNT and CDR2 is YYREEE (reference sequence). CDR3 bases: TGTGCCAGCAGCCCCAGGGGGCAGGAGAAAGAGACCCAGTACTTC. This sequence encodes CASSPRGQEKETQYF. Based on the CDR3 plus reference TRBV5-4 and TRBJ2-5, the full variable domain is ETGVTQSPTHLIKTRGQQVTLRCSSQSGHNTVSWYQQALGQGPQFIFQYYREEENGRGNFPPRFSGLQFPNYSSELNVNALELDDSALYLCASSPRGQEKETQYFGPGTRLLVL.

This clone was seen a handful of times. The V and J genes are TRBV6-5 and TRBJ2-2; D uncertain. The CDR3 loop spans 14 amino acids. Germline values: CDR1 MNHEY, CDR2 SVGAGI. V gave up 5 bases and J gave up 2 bases, with 9 bases separating them. The CDR3 spells CASSLGSNTGELFF. CDR3 DNA sequence: TGTGCCAGCAGTCTAGGGTCAAACACCGGGGAGCTGTTTTTT.

The V and J genes are TRBV5-1 and TRBJ2-3, with D tentatively TRBD1 (6 bases). The CDR3 sequence is 14 residues long. V was trimmed by 4 bases and J by 0 bases, leaving 9 bases between them. The germline V gene encodes CDR1 SGHRS and CDR2 YFSETQ. The CDR3 loop reads CASSGGPSTDTQYF. The DNA of the CDR3 is TGCGCCAGCAGCGGGGGCCCTAGCACAGATACGCAGTATTTT.

This chain joins TRBV20-1 and TRBJ2-7; a weak D match, TRBD2 (6 bases). The CDR3 runs 11 residues. The germline V and J ends were trimmed by 3 bases and 6 bases, with 9 bases remaining between them. CDR1 DFQATT and CDR2 SNEGSKA come from the germline V gene (reference sequence). In nucleotides, the CDR3 is TGCAGTGCTAGGGCGGGGAGCGAGCAGTACTTC. Translation: CSARAGSEQYF.

J is TRBJ2-7 and V is TRBV21-1. TRBV21-1 is a listed pseudogene. This CDR3 has 13 amino acids. DNA of the CDR3: TGTGCCAGCAGCAATACGCTTGACTACGAGCAGTACTTC. Translation gives CASSNTLDYEQYF.

CDR3 nucleotide sequence: TGTGCCAGCAGCTTCACAGGGATGAACACTGAAGCTTTCTTT. Translated, it gives CASSFTGMNTEAFF. The chain recombines TRBV11-2 with TRBJ1-1; possible D gene TRBD1, 6 bases. The CDR3 runs 14 residues. Looked up from germline, CDR1 is SGHAT and CDR2 is FQNNGV. V was trimmed by 3 bases and J by 0 bases, leaving 8 bases between them.

The chain uses TRBV6-5 and TRBJ1-1, with TRBD1 matching 8 bases. The length of the CDR3 is 13 residues. Per the germline V gene, CDR1 is MNHEY and CDR2 is SVGAGI. With V trimmed by 8 bases and J by 4 bases, 6 bases remained unmatched. The CDR3 nucleotides read TGTGCCAGCCATTATGACAGGGGCACTGAAGCTTTCTTT. Translation gives CASHYDRGTEAFF.

The gene calls are TRBV9 and TRBJ2-5; possibly TRBD1 or TRBD2 for D (7 bases each). The germline gives CDR1 SGDLS, CDR2 YYNGEE. V was trimmed by 3 bases and J by 4 bases, leaving 16 bases between them. The CDR3 is 15 amino acids. CDR3 coding DNA: TGTGCCAGCAGCGCGGGGAGGGCAGGGGGAGAGACCCAGTACTTC. Its translation is CASSAGRAGGETQYF.

The V and J genes are TRBV7-2 and TRBJ1-2; D gene ambiguous. Between the trimmed V and J ends, which lost 3 bases and 2 bases, there was a span of 19 bases. CDR3 length: 17 residues. Germline values: CDR1 SGHTA, CDR2 FQGNSA. CDR3 bases: TGTGCCAGCAGCTTCGCCCCCGTCGCCGGCGAGAACTATGGCTACACCTTC. This translates into CASSFAPVAGENYGYTF.

For the CDR3, the DNA is TGTGCCGGGGAGGATTTCTATGGCTACACCTTC. Encoded protein: CAGEDFYGYTF. V usage is TRBV30 and J usage is TRBJ1-2; D is undetermined. Trimming stripped 8 bases from V and 4 bases from J, with 11 bases between. CDR1 is GTSNPN and CDR2 is SVGIG in the germline V gene (reference sequence). This CDR3 is built from 11 residues.

The chain joins TRBV7-2 to TRBJ2-5, with TRBD1 matching 7 bases. The CDR3 has 14 amino acids. In germline, CDR1 is SGHTA, CDR2 FQGNSA. With V trimmed by 3 bases and J by 5 bases, 6 bases remained unmatched. As DNA, the CDR3 is TGTGCCAGCAGCTTTAAAGGGGGCGTGGAGACCCAGTACTTC. It yields the protein CASSFKGGVETQYF.

This clone appeared once. The CDR3 here is CASSEIQGGSYNSPLHF. The CDR3 bases are TGTGCCAGCAGCGAAATACAAGGAGGCTCCTATAATTCACCCCTCCACTTT. V gene TRBV5-6 combines with J gene TRBJ1-6; the D is unclear. This CDR3 has 17 amino acids. V was cut by 4 bases and J by 0 bases, with 14 bases left in between. CDR1 and CDR2 (germline): SGHDT, YYEEEE.

The chain recombines TRBV30 with TRBJ1-2, with D possibly matching TRBD1 (5 bases). Germline V gives CDR1 GTSNPN, CDR2 SVGIG (reference sequence). The CDR3 sequence is 13 residues long. V was shortened by 1 base and J by 10 bases, with 16 bases between the two germline ends. The CDR3 protein is CAWSATVFGDYTF. CDR3 DNA sequence: TGTGCCTGGAGTGCGACAGTATTCGGTGACTACACCTTC.

V is TRBV7-9 and J is TRBJ2-5; D unresolved. Germline CDR1 is SEHNR and CDR2 is FQNEAQ (reference sequence). The CDR3 is 13 residues long. The V gene lost 7 bases and the J gene lost 5 bases, with 14 bases spanning the gap. The CDR3 region has the DNA TGTGCCAGCACCCTAGGCTCCGGGGAGACCCAGTACTTC. Translated, it gives CASTLGSGETQYF. The variable domain in full, with the rest retrieved from reference TRBV7-9 and TRBJ2-5, is DTGVSQNPRHKITKRGQNVTFRCDPISEHNRLYWYRQTLGQGPEFLTYFQNEAQLEKSRLLSDRFSAERPKGSFSTLEIQRTEQGDSAMYLCASTLGSGETQYFGPGTRLLVL.

The chain has TRBV2 and TRBJ2-7; D ambiguous. Germline loops: CDR1 SNHLY, CDR2 FYNNEI. The CDR3 spans 12 residues. The V gene lost 7 bases and the J gene lost 2 bases, with 9 bases spanning the gap. The CDR3 nucleotides read TGTGCCAGCACCCGCCTAGCCTACGAGCAGTACTTC. Protein product: CASTRLAYEQYF.

The rearrangement joins TRBV11-3 to TRBJ1-2, with D maybe TRBD1 (5 bases). This CDR3 comprises 14 residues. Per germline, CDR1 SGHNT and CDR2 YENEEA. V was cut by 4 bases and J by 3 bases, with 12 bases left in between. The CDR3 bases are TGTGCCAGCAGCTCACCGGGGGACCACTATGGCTACACCTTC. Translating it yields CASSSPGDHYGYTF.

Here the CDR3 DNA reads TGTGCCAGCAGCAGGGGACCCACCTACGAGCAGTACTTC. Encoded protein: CASSRGPTYEQYF. The rearrangement joins TRBV6-6 to TRBJ2-7; D perhaps matches TRBD1 (6 bases). CDR1 is MNHNY, CDR2 SVGAGI, per germline (reference sequence). V was cut by 6 bases and J by 2 bases, with 11 bases left in between. This CDR3 region has 13 residues.

The V call is TRBV5-5, the J call TRBJ2-5, with D perhaps assigned TRBD1 or TRBD2 (5 bases each). The germline gives CDR1 SGHKS, CDR2 YYEKEE (reference sequence). Trimming stripped 4 bases from V and 4 bases from J, with 20 bases between. The CDR3 has 16 amino acids. The CDR3 DNA reads as TGTGCCAGCAGCCCGGGATTCGGGGCGCGAGGAGAGACCCAGTACTTC. Translating it yields CASSPGFGARGETQYF.

The chain uses TRBV29-1 and TRBJ2-3; D unclear. The germline gives CDR1 SQVTM, CDR2 ANQGSEA. The CDR3 has 10 residues. V was pared by 0 bases and J by 14 bases, with 9 bases between. The CDR3 loop reads CSVEDTTGYF. In DNA, the CDR3 is TGCAGCGTTGAAGACACGACTGGGTATTTT.

This chain links TRBV5-1 with TRBJ1-2; 8 bases are a match to TRBD1. With V trimmed by 5 bases and J by 2 bases, 5 bases remained unmatched. From germline, CDR1 is SGHRS and CDR2 YFSETQ. The CDR3 length is 14 residues. DNA for the CDR3: TGCGCCAGCAGACCGACAGGGGCAAACTATGGCTACACCTTC. Translation: CASRPTGANYGYTF.

This chain connects TRBV19 to TRBJ1-2; D is uncertain. Germline lookup yields CDR1 LNHDA and CDR2 SQIVND (reference sequence). The CDR3 loop spans 13 amino acids. The V end was cut by 10 bases, the J end by 0 bases, with 12 bases between. The chain's CDR3 is CATKPGPNYGYTF. CDR3 DNA: TGTGCCACCAAGCCCGGACCTAACTATGGCTACACCTTC.

This clone has just a few counts. This chain connects TRBV5-8 to TRBJ1-1; the D gene is possibly TRBD1 (6 bases). The CDR3 contains 15 residues. V was pared by 7 bases and J by 6 bases, with 22 bases between. From germline, CDR1 is SGHTS and CDR2 YDEGEE. The CDR3 DNA reads as TGTGCCAGCTTTATTTTGGGCCCGGGGGCCGCTGAAGCTTTCTTT. Its translation: CASFILGPGAAEAFF.

The rearrangement uses TRBV5-1 and TRBJ2-3; no definite D call. Trimming shortened V by 5 bases and J by 0 bases, and 7 bases separated the two germline ends. This CDR3 comprises 13 residues. Germline V CDR1 and CDR2: SGHRS, YFSETQ. Here the CDR3 DNA reads TGCGCCAGCAGGGAGACTAGCACAGATACGCAGTATTTT. Its translation: CASRETSTDTQYF.

There are a few counts of this clone. The chain has TRBV19 and TRBJ2-2; D unresolved. The germline CDR1 and CDR2 sequences are LNHDA and SQIVND (reference sequence). V dropped 4 bases and J dropped 1 base, with 10 bases sitting between them. The CDR3 consists of 15 residues. This CDR3 is CASSRKAVNTGELFF. CDR3 nucleotide sequence: TGTGCCAGTAGTAGAAAGGCGGTGAACACCGGGGAGCTGTTTTTT.